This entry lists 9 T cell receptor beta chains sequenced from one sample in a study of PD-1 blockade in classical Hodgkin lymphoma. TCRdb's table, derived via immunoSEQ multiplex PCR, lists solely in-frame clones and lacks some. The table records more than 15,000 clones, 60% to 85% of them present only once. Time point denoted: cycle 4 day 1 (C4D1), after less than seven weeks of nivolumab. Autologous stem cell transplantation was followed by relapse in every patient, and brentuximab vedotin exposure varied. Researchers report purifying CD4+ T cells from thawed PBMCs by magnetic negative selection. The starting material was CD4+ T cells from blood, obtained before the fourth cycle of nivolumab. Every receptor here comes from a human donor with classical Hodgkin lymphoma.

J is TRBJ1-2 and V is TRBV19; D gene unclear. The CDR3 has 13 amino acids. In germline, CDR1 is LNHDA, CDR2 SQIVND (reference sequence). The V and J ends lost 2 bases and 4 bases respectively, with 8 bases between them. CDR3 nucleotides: TGTGCCAGTAGTATAAGTTTGGCCTATGGCTACACCTTC. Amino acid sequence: CASSISLAYGYTF.

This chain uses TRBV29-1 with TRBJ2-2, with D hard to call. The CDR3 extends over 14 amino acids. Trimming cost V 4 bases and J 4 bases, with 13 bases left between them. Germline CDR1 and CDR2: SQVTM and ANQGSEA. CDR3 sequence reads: CSVGSGSSTGELFF. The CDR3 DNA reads TGCAGCGTTGGGTCGGGTTCGAGCACCGGGGAGCTGTTTTTT.

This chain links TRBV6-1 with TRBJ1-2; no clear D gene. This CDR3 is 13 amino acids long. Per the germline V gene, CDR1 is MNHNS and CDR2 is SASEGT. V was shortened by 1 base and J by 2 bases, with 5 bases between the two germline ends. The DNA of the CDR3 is TGTGCCAGCAGTGAAGACAGCAACTATGGCTACACCTTC. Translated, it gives CASSEDSNYGYTF.

CDR3: CASSGYSGANVLTF. The CDR3 nucleotides are TGTGCCAGCAGTGGCTACTCTGGGGCCAACGTCCTGACTTTC. This chain links TRBV25-1 with TRBJ2-6, with D uncertain. The length of the CDR3 is 14 residues. The germline V gene has CDR1 MGHDK and CDR2 SYGVNS. Trimming removed 4 bases from V and 0 bases from J, with 4 bases in between.

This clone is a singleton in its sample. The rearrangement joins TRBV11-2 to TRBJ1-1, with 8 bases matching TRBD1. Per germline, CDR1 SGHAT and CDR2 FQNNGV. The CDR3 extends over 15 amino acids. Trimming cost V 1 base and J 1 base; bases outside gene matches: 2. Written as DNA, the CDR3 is TGTGCCAGCAGCTTAGGAGGGACAGGGAACACTGAAGCTTTCTTT. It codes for CASSLGGTGNTEAFF.

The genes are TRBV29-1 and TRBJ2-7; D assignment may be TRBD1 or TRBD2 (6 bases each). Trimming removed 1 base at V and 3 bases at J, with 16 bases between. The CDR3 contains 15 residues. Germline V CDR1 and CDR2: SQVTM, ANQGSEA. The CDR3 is CSVEVRETGSYEQYF. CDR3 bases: TGCAGCGTTGAAGTTCGGGAGACAGGTAGCTACGAGCAGTACTTC.

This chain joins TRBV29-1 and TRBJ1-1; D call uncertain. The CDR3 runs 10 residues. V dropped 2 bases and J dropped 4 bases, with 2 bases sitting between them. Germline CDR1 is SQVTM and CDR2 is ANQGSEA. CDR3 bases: TGCAGCGTTGAAAGCACTGAAGCTTTCTTT. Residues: CSVESTEAFF. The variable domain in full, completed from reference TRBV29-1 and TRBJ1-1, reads SAVISQKPSRDICQRGTSLTIQCQVDSQVTMMFWYRQQPGQSLTLIATANQGSEATYESGFVIDKFPISRPNLTFSTLTVSNMSPEDSSIYLCSVESTEAFFGQGTRLTVV.

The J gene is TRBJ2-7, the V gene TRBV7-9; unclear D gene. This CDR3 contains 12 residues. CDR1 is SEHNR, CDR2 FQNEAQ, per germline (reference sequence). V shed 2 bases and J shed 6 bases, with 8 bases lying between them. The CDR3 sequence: CASSLIGSEQYF. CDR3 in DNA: TGTGCCAGCAGCTTAATCGGGTCCGAGCAGTACTTC.

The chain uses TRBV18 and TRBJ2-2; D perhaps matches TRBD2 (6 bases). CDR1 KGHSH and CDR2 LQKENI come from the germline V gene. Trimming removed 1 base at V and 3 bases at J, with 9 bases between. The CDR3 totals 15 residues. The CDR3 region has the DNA TGTGCCAGCTCACCACAGGGAGGAGACACCGGGGAGCTGTTTTTT. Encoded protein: CASSPQGGDTGELFF.